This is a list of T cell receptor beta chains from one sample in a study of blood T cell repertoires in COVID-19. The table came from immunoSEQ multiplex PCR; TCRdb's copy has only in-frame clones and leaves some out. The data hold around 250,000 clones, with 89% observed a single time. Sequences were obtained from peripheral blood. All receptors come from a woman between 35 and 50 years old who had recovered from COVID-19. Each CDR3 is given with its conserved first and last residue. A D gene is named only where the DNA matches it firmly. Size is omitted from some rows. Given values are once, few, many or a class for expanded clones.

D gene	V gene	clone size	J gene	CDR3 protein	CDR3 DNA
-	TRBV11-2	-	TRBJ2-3	CASSPKRTQRLGNTDTQYF	TGTGCCAGCAGCCCAAAGAGGACTCAGCGACTGGGGAACACAGATACGCAGTATTTT
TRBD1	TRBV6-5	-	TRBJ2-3	CASSFRGLGTDTQYF	TGTGCCAGCAGTTTCAGGGGGCTCGGGACAGATACGCAGTATTTT
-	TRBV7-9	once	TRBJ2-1	CASSQLAFEQFF	TGTGCCAGCAGCCAGCTAGCTTTTGAGCAGTTCTTC
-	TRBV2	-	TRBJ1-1	CASPWTVNTEAFF	TGTGCCAGCCCCTGGACAGTGAACACTGAAGCTTTCTTT
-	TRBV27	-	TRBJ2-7	CASGRPNLSYEQYF	TGTGCCAGCGGGAGACCCAACCTCTCCTACGAGCAGTACTTC
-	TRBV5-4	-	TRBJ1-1	CASSLTGERAEAFF	TGTGCCAGCAGCTTAACGGGGGAGCGAGCTGAAGCTTTCTTT
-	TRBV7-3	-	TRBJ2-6	CASSPSHGPRGGANVLTF	TGTGCCAGCAGCCCCTCCCACGGACCCCGGGGGGGGGCCAACGTCCTGACTTTC
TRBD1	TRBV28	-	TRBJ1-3	CASSVPGQGPGNTIYF	TGTGCCAGCAGCGTACCGGGACAGGGTCCTGGAAACACCATATATTTT
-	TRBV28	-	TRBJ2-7	CASSFSVGGPYEQYF	TGTGCCAGCAGTTTTTCGGTGGGGGGGCCCTACGAGCAGTACTTC
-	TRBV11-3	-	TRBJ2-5	CASSLVGETQYF	TGTGCCAGCAGCTTAGTCGGGGAGACCCAGTACTTC
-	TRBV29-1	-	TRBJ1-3	CSVHSGNTIYF	TGCAGCGTCCACTCTGGAAACACCATATATTTT
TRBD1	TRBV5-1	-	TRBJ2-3	CASSDRVADTQYF	TGCGCCAGCAGCGACAGGGTAGCAGATACGCAGTATTTT
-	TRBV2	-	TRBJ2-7	CASTKQGSYHEQYF	TGTGCCAGCACAAAACAGGGATCTTACCACGAGCAGTACTTC
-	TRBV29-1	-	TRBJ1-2	CSVPPNDNYGYTF	TGCAGCGTACCCCCTAACGATAACTATGGCTACACCTTC
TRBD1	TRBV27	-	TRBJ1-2	CASSPDRDTYGYTF	TGTGCCAGCAGTCCGGACAGGGACACCTATGGCTACACCTTC
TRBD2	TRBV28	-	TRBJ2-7	CASSAGGLESYEQYF	TGTGCCAGCAGCGCGGGGGGACTAGAGTCCTACGAGCAGTACTTC
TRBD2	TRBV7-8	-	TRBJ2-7	CASSQISGGYYEQYF	TGTGCCAGCAGCCAAATTAGCGGGGGGTACTACGAGCAGTACTTC
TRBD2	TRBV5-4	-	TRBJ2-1	CASSLGRTSGDPWDEQFF	TGTGCCAGCAGCTTGGGAAGGACTAGCGGAGATCCTTGGGATGAGCAGTTCTTC
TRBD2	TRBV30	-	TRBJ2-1	CAWSVTSGMGDEQFF	TGTGCCTGGAGTGTAACTAGCGGGATGGGCGATGAGCAGTTCTTC
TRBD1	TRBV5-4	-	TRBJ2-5	CASRNRDRGPPGQETQYF	TGTGCCAGCAGAAACCGGGACAGGGGGCCCCCAGGTCAAGAGACCCAGTACTTC
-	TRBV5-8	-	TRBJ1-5	CASSQTGNSNQPQHF	TGTGCCAGCAGCCAGACAGGAAATAGCAATCAGCCCCAGCATTTT
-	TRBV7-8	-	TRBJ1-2	CASSLAGEYGYTF	TGTGCCAGCAGCTTAGCAGGAGAATATGGCTACACCTTC
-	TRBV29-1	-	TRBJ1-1	CSVRTVNMNTEAFF	TGCAGCGTGCGGACAGTGAACATGAACACTGAAGCTTTCTTT
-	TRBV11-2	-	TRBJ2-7	CASSLAYEQYF	TGTGCCAGCAGCCTCGCCTACGAGCAGTACTTC
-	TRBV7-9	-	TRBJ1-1	CASSSRGTEAFF	TGTGCCAGCAGCTCCCGAGGGACTGAAGCTTTCTTT
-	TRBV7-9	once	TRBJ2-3	CASSPTSLVDTQYF	TGTGCCAGCAGCCCCACTAGTTTGGTTGATACGCAGTATTTT
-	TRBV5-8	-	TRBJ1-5	CASSWGGGNQPQHF	TGTGCCAGCAGCTGGGGCGGGGGCAATCAGCCCCAGCATTTT
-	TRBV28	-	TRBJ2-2	CANGGNTGELFF	TGTGCCAACGGGGGTAACACCGGGGAGCTGTTTTTT
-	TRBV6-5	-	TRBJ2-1	CASSYDVGLYNEQFF	TGTGCCAGCAGTTACGACGTGGGACTGTACAATGAGCAGTTCTTC
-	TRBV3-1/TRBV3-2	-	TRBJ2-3	CASSPGGLDTDTQYF	TGTGCCAGCAGCCCAGGTGGGCTTGACACAGATACGCAGTATTTT
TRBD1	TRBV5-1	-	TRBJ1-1	CASSSWTGADEAFF	TGCGCCAGCAGCTCATGGACAGGCGCCGATGAAGCTTTCTTT
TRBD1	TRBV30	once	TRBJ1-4	CAWSTGFDEKLFF	TGTGCCTGGTCGACAGGGTTCGATGAAAAACTGTTTTTT
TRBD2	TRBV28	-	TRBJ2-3	CASSFGTSDQKDTQYF	TGTGCCAGCAGTTTTGGGACTAGCGACCAGAAGGATACGCAGTATTTT
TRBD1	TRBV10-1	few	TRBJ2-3	CASSPGQGGDTQYF	TGCGCCAGCTCTCCCGGACAGGGGGGGGATACGCAGTATTTT
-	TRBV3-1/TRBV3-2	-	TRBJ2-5	CASSQDPGMETQYF	TGTGCCAGCAGCCAAGACCCAGGGATGGAGACCCAGTACTTC
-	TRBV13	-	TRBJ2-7	CASSGGRPSYEQYF	TGTGCCAGCAGCGGCGGGCGTCCCTCCTACGAGCAGTACTTC
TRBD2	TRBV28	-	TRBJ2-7	CASTTLGLAGDYYEQYF	TGTGCCAGCACTACCTTGGGACTAGCGGGCGACTACTACGAGCAGTACTTC
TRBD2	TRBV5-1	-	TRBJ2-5	CASSPGASGRGSPETQYF	TGCGCCAGCAGCCCTGGGGCTAGCGGGAGAGGGTCGCCGGAGACCCAGTACTTC
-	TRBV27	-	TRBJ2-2	CASSPAGQTGELFF	TGTGCCAGCAGTCCCGCCGGACAAACCGGGGAGCTGTTTTTT
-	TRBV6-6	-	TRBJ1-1	CASSPGVGAFF	TGTGCCAGCAGTCCAGGGGTGGGAGCTTTCTTT
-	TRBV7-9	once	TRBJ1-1	CASSFGQSNTEAFF	TGTGCCAGCAGCTTTGGACAGTCCAACACTGAAGCTTTCTTT
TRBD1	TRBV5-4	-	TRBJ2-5	CASSRQGPPETQYF	TGTGCCAGCAGTAGACAGGGACCCCCAGAGACCCAGTACTTC
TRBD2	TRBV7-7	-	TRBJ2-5	CASSPGLAGASQETQYF	TGTGCTAGCAGCCCGGGACTAGCGGGAGCCTCCCAAGAGACCCAGTACTTC
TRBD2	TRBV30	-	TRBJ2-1	CAWSPTGTSIPNEQFF	TGTGCCTGGAGTCCAACCGGGACTAGCATCCCCAATGAGCAGTTCTTC
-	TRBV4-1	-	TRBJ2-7	CASSQDNRGSNEQYF	TGCGCCAGCAGCCAAGATAATAGGGGGTCGAACGAGCAGTACTTC
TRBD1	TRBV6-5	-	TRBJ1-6	CASRGTGWYSPLHF	TGTGCCAGCAGAGGGACAGGGTGGTATTCACCCCTCCACTTT
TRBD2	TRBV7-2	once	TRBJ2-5	CASGTSGRETQYF	TGTGCCAGCGGCACTAGCGGGAGGGAGACCCAGTACTTC
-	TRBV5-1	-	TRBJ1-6	CASSLDTHPSPLHF	TGCGCCAGCAGCTTGGACACCCACCCGTCACCCCTCCACTTT
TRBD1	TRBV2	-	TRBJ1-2	CASRGQVYGYTF	TGTGCCAGCAGGGGACAGGTCTATGGCTACACCTTC
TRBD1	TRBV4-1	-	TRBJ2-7	CASSSTGGSYEQYF	TGCGCCAGCAGCTCAACAGGGGGCTCCTACGAGCAGTACTTC